This paragraph reports one T cell receptor beta chain. Participant-reported clinical history was the basis for cohort assignment. Cohort 3 donors counted as recovered after two negative PCRs, clearance, or resolved symptoms. The CDR3 consists of 17 residues. Germline CDR1 is SGHKS and CDR2 is YYEKEE (reference sequence). V was pared by 4 bases and J by 4 bases, with 12 bases of the junction left unmatched. The data stem from a study of blood T cell repertoires in COVID-19. On the study more broadly: The United States, Italy and Spain provided the acute and convalescent COVID-19 samples.

Methods used by the authors: Estimation of nucleated cell counts relied on the amplification of reference gene primers. Sequenced by immunoSEQ multiplex PCR; TCRdb stores in-frame clones only, minus some. That table supplies the V and J calls and clone size; D and trimming were determined from the DNA. The data show approximately 160,000 clones, roughly 80% seen once. What was sequenced was PBMCs or T cells enriched from blood (not recorded which). The TCR originated in a woman between 45 and 65 years old who had recovered from COVID-19. The chain employs TRBV5-5 and TRBJ1-5; 9 bases align to TRBD1. The CDR3 nucleotides read TGTGCCAGCAGCCCGGCTCCGGGACAGGGCCTAAATCAGCCCCAGCATTTT. This translates into CASSPAPGQGLNQPQHF. The complete variable domain, with remaining parts taken from reference TRBV5-5 and TRBJ1-5, reads DAGVTQSPTHLIKTRGQQVTLRCSPISGHKSVSWYQQVLGQGPQFIFQYYEKEERGRGNFPDRFSARQFPNYSSELNVNALLLGDSALYLCASSPAPGQGLNQPQHFGDGTRLSIL.